The 13 T cell receptor beta chains reported below all come from one sample, sequenced in a study of blood T cell repertoires in COVID-19. Clones were sequenced by immunoSEQ multiplex PCR, and TCRdb holds only the in-frame ones, with some missing. The repertoire holds around 140,000 clones, with about 90% as singletons. The specimen sequenced was peripheral blood. These receptors all stem from a woman aged 45 to 65 with acute or convalescent COVID-19.

This chain uses TRBV10-3 with TRBJ1-2; TRBD1 is a possible D gene (5 bases). The CDR3 covers 13 residues. The germline CDR1 and CDR2 sequences are ENHRY and SYGVKD. Trimming took off 5 bases at V and 1 base at J, with 8 bases between the two ends. This CDR3 is CAISSDNNYGYTF. For the CDR3, the DNA is TGTGCCATCAGTTCGGACAATAACTATGGCTACACCTTC.

The chain has TRBV7-9 and TRBJ1-2, with D perhaps matching TRBD1 (6 bases). The V and J ends lost 0 bases and 4 bases respectively, with 21 bases between them. This CDR3 has 18 amino acids. Per the germline V gene, CDR1 is SEHNR and CDR2 is FQNEAQ (reference sequence). For the CDR3, the DNA is TGTGCCAGCAGCTTAGCGCAAGTCGAAGGGGGGGAACTCTATGGCTACACCTTC. Protein: CASSLAQVEGGELYGYTF. The full variable domain, with the rest looked up from reference TRBV7-9 and TRBJ1-2, is DTGVSQNPRHKITKRGQNVTFRCDPISEHNRLYWYRQTLGQGPEFLTYFQNEAQLEKSRLLSDRFSAERPKGSFSTLEIQRTEQGDSAMYLCASSLAQVEGGELYGYTFGSGTRLTVV.

The chain couples TRBV5-1 to TRBJ2-5, with D tentatively TRBD2 (6 bases). With 5 bases removed from V and 3 bases from J, the gap between germline ends came to 17 bases. Germline values: CDR1 SGHRS, CDR2 YFSETQ. This CDR3 has 15 residues. The CDR3 DNA follows: TGCGCCAGCAGGAGGGATAGCGGTGGTGAAGAGACCCAGTACTTC. Translated: CASRRDSGGEETQYF.

The chain is built from TRBV2 and TRBJ1-5; D is uncertain. Trimming cost V 0 bases and J 7 bases, with 10 bases left between them. The CDR3 sequence is 14 residues long. Germline CDR1 reads SNHLY; CDR2 reads FYNNEI. The CDR3 loop reads CASSEAVRIQPQHF. CDR3 nucleotides: TGTGCCAGCAGTGAAGCTGTGAGGATCCAGCCCCAGCATTTT.

This chain joins TRBV2 and TRBJ1-3; D gene unclear. This CDR3 contains 14 residues. From germline, CDR1 is SNHLY and CDR2 FYNNEI. The V and J ends lost 1 base and 1 base respectively, with 5 bases between them. The CDR3 sequence: CASSEVGSGNTIYF. The CDR3 bases are TGTGCCAGCAGTGAAGTCGGGTCTGGAAACACCATATATTTT.

The rearrangement links TRBV27 to TRBJ2-1; perhaps TRBD1 as D (6 bases). The CDR3 contains 14 residues. Deletions cut 5 bases from V and 6 bases from J, with 14 bases between. Germline CDR1 MNHEY, CDR2 SMNVEV (reference sequence). CDR3 DNA sequence: TGTGCCAGCAGTCCAAGGGGCAGGGGCAATGAGCAGTTCTTC. Its protein product is CASSPRGRGNEQFF.

The J gene is TRBJ1-2, the V gene TRBV5-6, with 9 nucleotides matching TRBD1. The CDR3 has 13 amino acids. The V gene end was trimmed by 3 bases and the J gene end by 6 bases; junction bases not matched to a gene: 3. The germline V gene encodes CDR1 SGHDT and CDR2 YYEEEE. Here the CDR3 DNA reads TGTGCCAGCAGCTGGACAGGGGTTAATGGCTACACCTTC. Translating it yields CASSWTGVNGYTF.

V usage is TRBV4-1 and J usage is TRBJ1-1, with D uncertain. Germline CDR1 and CDR2: MGHRA and YSYEKL. Trimming pared 1 base from V and 3 bases from J, leaving 12 bases between. This CDR3 contains 15 residues. This CDR3 is CASSQGQIGDTEAFF. The CDR3 DNA is TGCGCCAGCAGCCAAGGGCAGATCGGGGACACTGAAGCTTTCTTT.

This chain links TRBV27 with TRBJ2-1; 12 bases are a match to TRBD2. Germline CDR1 and CDR2: MNHEY and SMNVEV (reference sequence). The CDR3 totals 18 residues. Trimming took 5 bases from V and 2 from J; bases not matched to a gene: 10. The CDR3 DNA is TGTGCCAGCAGTCTGACTAGCGGGGGCCCCGTTCCCTACAATGAGCAGTTCTTC. As protein: CASSLTSGGPVPYNEQFF.

The rearrangement links TRBV2 to TRBJ1-3; D remains unclear. This CDR3 spans 12 amino acids. V lost 2 bases and J 4 bases, leaving 3 bases between the germline ends. Germline CDR1 and CDR2: SNHLY and FYNNEI. The CDR3 DNA reads TGTGCCAGCAGTGAACAGGGAAACACCATATATTTT. Translation gives CASSEQGNTIYF.

The rearrangement joins TRBV29-1 to TRBJ1-2; D not certain. The CDR3 contains 10 residues. CDR1 and CDR2 from the germline V gene are SQVTM and ANQGSEA. V was cut by 6 bases and J by 8 bases, with 10 bases left in between. The chain's CDR3 is CSVPGPGYTF. The CDR3 DNA reads TGCAGCGTCCCCGGTCCGGGCTACACCTTC.

The table lists this clone with many counts. This CDR3 reads CASSLIATSEQYF. The CDR3 nucleotides read TGTGCCAGCAGCTTAATCGCTACGAGCGAGCAGTACTTC. The J gene is TRBJ2-7, the V gene TRBV7-9, with unresolved D. The germline CDR1 and CDR2 sequences are SEHNR and FQNEAQ (reference sequence). The CDR3 has 13 amino acids. The V gene lost 2 bases and the J gene lost 6 bases, with 11 bases spanning the gap.

This clone was detected only a few times. The V call is TRBV19, the J call TRBJ2-7, with 9 bases identical to TRBD2. The CDR3 length is 15 residues. The ends lost 3 bases at V and 3 bases at J; junction bases unmatched: 6. The V gene's germline CDR1 is LNHDA and CDR2 SQIVND (reference sequence). The CDR3 DNA reads as TGTGCCAGTAGTATGGGGTCTAGCGGGAACTACGAGCAGTACTTC. Residues: CASSMGSSGNYEQYF.